The 18 T cell receptor beta chains given below trace back to one sample, sequenced in a study of cytomegalovirus exposure and HLA in healthy donors. The PCR contained 60 Vbeta and 13 Jbeta primers. This table comes from immunoSEQ multiplex PCR, and its TCRdb copy is limited to in-frame clones, with some not included. Its listing shows about 55,000 clones. Specimen: PBMCs. These receptor sequences come from a man aged 45-65 years in good health and CMV-seropositive.

The CDR3 DNA sequence: TGCGCCAGCAGCCAAGATGGGCGGACTAATCAAGAGACCCAGTACTTC. Protein product: CASSQDGRTNQETQYF. V and J are TRBV4-3 and TRBJ2-5, with D perhaps TRBD2 (6 bases). Germline-derived CDR1 and CDR2 are LGHNA and YSLEER. Trimming left V 0 bases short and J 2 bases short, with 13 bases between. The CDR3 sequence is 16 residues long.

The chain combines TRBV7-9 with TRBJ2-2; 10 bases fit TRBD2. Germline CDR1 reads SEHNR; CDR2 reads FQNEAQ (reference sequence). The junction had 11 bases not matched to a gene; V was cut back by 5 bases and J by 2 bases. The CDR3 sequence is 18 residues long. The CDR3 here is CASSAGAAGGLNTGELFF. Written as DNA, the CDR3 is TGTGCCAGCAGCGCAGGGGCAGCGGGAGGGCTCAACACCGGGGAGCTGTTTTTT.

The rearrangement links TRBV28 to TRBJ2-3; TRBD2 matches 13 bases. Germline V CDR1 and CDR2: MDHEN, SYDVKM. The length of the CDR3 is 16 residues. V shed 7 bases, J shed 0 bases, and the junction held 4 bases outside the gene matches. The chain's CDR3 is CASKGTSGTSTDTQYF. CDR3 DNA sequence: TGTGCCAGCAAAGGGACTAGCGGGACTAGCACAGATACGCAGTATTTT.

Comments on this clone: Within the sample, other DNA sequences also encode this same CDR3. The chain links TRBV27 to TRBJ1-1; D possibly corresponds to TRBD1 (5 bases). The ends were cut back, 4 bases at V and 0 bases at J, with 9 bases in the middle. This CDR3 has 14 residues. Germline-derived CDR1 and CDR2 are MNHEY and SMNVEV (reference sequence). In DNA, the CDR3 is TGTGCCAGCAGTTCCGGGGGTTTGAACACTGAAGCTTTCTTT. This translates into CASSSGGLNTEAFF.

The chain carries TRBV14 and TRBJ1-6; D gene uncertain. Trimming took off 1 base at V and 2 bases at J, with 6 bases between the two ends. The CDR3 spans 15 residues. The V gene's germline CDR1 is SGHDN and CDR2 FVKESK. The CDR3 spells CASSQARAYNSPLHF. In DNA, the CDR3 is TGTGCCAGCAGCCAAGCCCGGGCCTATAATTCACCCCTCCACTTT.

The chain combines TRBV2 with TRBJ2-1; 8 positions agree with TRBD2. V dropped 6 bases and J dropped 5; count of bases not matched to a gene: 6. The CDR3 totals 14 residues. Germline CDR1 and CDR2: SNHLY and FYNNEI. The CDR3 nucleotides read TGTGCCAGCAGCGGAACTAGCGGCGACAATGAGCAGTTCTTC. It specifies CASSGTSGDNEQFF.

CDR3 region: CASSQADRGTLNTEAFF. DNA of the CDR3: TGCGCCAGCAGCCAGGCGGACAGGGGGACGCTGAACACTGAAGCTTTCTTT. The chain links TRBV4-1 to TRBJ1-1; TRBD1 aligns across 10 bases. The ends lost 3 bases at V and 0 bases at J; junction bases unmatched: 7. The CDR3 sequence is 17 residues long. CDR1 is MGHRA, CDR2 YSYEKL, per germline.

Turning to this clone: At the DNA level, this CDR3 is encoded by other sequences in the same sample as well. The chain carries TRBV18 and TRBJ2-7, with D uncertain. The CDR3 has 13 amino acids. V shed 2 bases and J shed 2 bases, with 7 bases lying between them. Germline V CDR1 and CDR2: KGHSH, LQKENI. The DNA for the CDR3 is TGTGCCAGCTCACCAGACATAGCCTACGAGCAGTACTTC. This codes for CASSPDIAYEQYF.

CDR3 sequence (DNA): TGTGCCAGCAGCCCGACAGAACAGAACACTGAAGCTTTCTTT. Residues: CASSPTEQNTEAFF. V usage is TRBV6-6 and J usage is TRBJ1-1, with D maybe TRBD1 (5 bases). Germline V gene sequence: CDR1 MNHNY, CDR2 SVGAGI (reference sequence). The V gene lost 6 bases and the J gene lost 1 base, with 12 bases spanning the gap. The CDR3 loop spans 14 amino acids.

The chain employs TRBV14 and TRBJ1-2, with 7 bases aligning to TRBD1. This CDR3 has 16 amino acids. Trimming took 6 bases from V and 4 from J; bases not matched to a gene: 14. Germline V lookup: CDR1 SGHDN, CDR2 FVKESK. The CDR3 loop is CASSQSPGQSSYGYTF. The CDR3 bases are TGTGCCAGCAGTCAATCTCCGGGACAGAGCTCCTATGGCTACACCTTC.

This clone is classed as large by frequency. The chain employs TRBV4-2 and TRBJ2-1; perhaps TRBD1 as D (5 bases). Germline CDR1 is LGHNA and CDR2 is YNFKEQ. This CDR3 is 15 amino acids long. V was trimmed by 7 bases and J by 0 bases, leaving 13 bases between them. CDR3 in amino acids: CASTTTDSSYNEQFF. CDR3 bases: TGTGCCAGCACTACGACAGACAGCTCCTACAATGAGCAGTTCTTC.

The rearrangement joins TRBV29-1 to TRBJ2-1; maybe TRBD1 (7 bases). CDR1 and CDR2 from the germline V gene are SQVTM and ANQGSEA. The ends were cut back, 7 bases at V and 15 bases at J, with 19 bases in the middle. The CDR3 consists of 11 residues. CDR3 residues: CSGGGTAGMFF. The CDR3 nucleotides are TGCAGCGGCGGAGGGACAGCCGGAATGTTCTTC.

The V call is TRBV19, the J call TRBJ2-7; possible D gene TRBD2, 5 bases. There are 14 residues in the CDR3. Looked up from germline, CDR1 is LNHDA and CDR2 is SQIVND (reference sequence). Trimming stripped 6 bases from V and 2 bases from J, with 14 bases between. Written as DNA, the CDR3 is TGTGCCAGTAGGGATTCGGGAAGCACCTACGAGCAGTACTTC. Its translation is CASRDSGSTYEQYF.

This rearrangement joins TRBV6-1 to TRBJ1-3; D is unclear. CDR1 and CDR2 (germline): MNHNS, SASEGT. Trimming left V 2 bases short and J 3 bases short, with 14 bases between. The CDR3 length is 16 residues. This chain's CDR3 is CASSELTPRGGNTIYF. The CDR3 nucleotides are TGTGCCAGCAGTGAATTAACACCTCGAGGTGGAAACACCATATATTTT.

The V and J genes are TRBV28 and TRBJ2-7; 7 nucleotides line up with TRBD2. Looked up from germline, CDR1 is MDHEN and CDR2 is SYDVKM. This CDR3 has 15 residues. J was trimmed by 4 bases and V by 3 bases; bases with no gene match: 9. The chain's CDR3 is CASSLGGELGYEQYF. DNA of the CDR3: TGTGCCAGCAGTTTGGGGGGGGAACTCGGTTACGAGCAGTACTTC.

The CDR3, as DNA: TGTGCCAGCAGCTCCCGGACAGGGGGAGAGACCCAGTACTTC. It specifies CASSSRTGGETQYF. The V gene is TRBV14, the J gene TRBJ2-5; 10 bases map to TRBD1. Per the germline V gene, CDR1 is SGHDN and CDR2 is FVKESK. Losses at the gene ends were 5 bases for V and 4 bases for J; bases not matched to a gene: 4. The CDR3 is 14 residues long.

This chain uses TRBV7-2 with TRBJ2-4, with 12 bases that match TRBD2. From germline, CDR1 is SGHTA and CDR2 FQGNSA. The CDR3 runs to 14 residues. V shed 1 base, J shed 13 bases, and the junction held 5 bases outside the gene matches. The CDR3 region is CASSLGLAGVPQYF. The CDR3 nucleotides read TGTGCCAGCAGCTTAGGACTAGCGGGAGTCCCCCAGTACTTC.

The CDR3 DNA is TGTGCCAGCTCACCCGGAGAGACCCAGTACTTC. As protein: CASSPGETQYF. The chain combines TRBV18 with TRBJ2-5, with D unclear. The CDR3 is made up of 11 amino acids. The germline gives CDR1 KGHSH, CDR2 LQKENI. Trimming took off 3 bases at V and 4 bases at J, with 3 bases between the two ends. The whole variable domain, filled in from reference TRBV18 and TRBJ2-5, reads NAGVMQNPRHLVRRRGQEARLRCSPMKGHSHVYWYRQLPEEGLKFMVYLQKENIIDESGMPKERFSAEFPKEGPSILRIQQVVRGDSAAYFCASSPGETQYFGPGTRLLVL.